The 9 T cell receptor beta chains presented below share a single source sample, sequenced in a study of T cells in Graves' hyperthyroidism and ophthalmopathy. Amplification targeted TCR beta CDR3 regions from RNA transcripts. During a first-round RT-PCR of the TCR CDR3, the HTBI primer set was used. One entry per CDR3 protein, called by TCRdb with MiXCR from the multiplex PCR reads. The sample yields fewer than 450,000 distinct CDR3 sequences, roughly 17% seen once. The specimen sequenced was blood. Receptors originate from a woman in her thirties with Graves' hyperthyroidism that later progressed to Graves' ophthalmopathy.

This clonotype was detected only a few times. V gene TRBV10-2 combines with J gene TRBJ1-5; the match to TRBD1 covers 7 bases. The CDR3 is 14 amino acids. CDR1 is WSHSY, CDR2 SAAADI, per germline. V lost 7 bases, J lost 4 bases, and 7 bases stayed unmatched. The CDR3 DNA reads TGCGCCAGCAACCCGACAGGGATGAATCAGCCCCAGCATTTT. Translating gives CASNPTGMNQPQHF.

This clonotype appeared many times. This chain joins TRBV6-5 and TRBJ2-2, with 7 bases matching TRBD1. In germline, CDR1 is MNHEY, CDR2 SVGAGI. This CDR3 comprises 17 residues. Trimming took 2 bases from V and 2 from J; bases not matched to a gene: 8. CDR3 in DNA: TGTGCCAGCAGTTACACGACAGGGAACCCTAACACCGGGGAGCTGTTTTTT. It encodes CASSYTTGNPNTGELFF.

This clonotype was seen at least ten times. V is TRBV20-1 and J is TRBJ2-2; 10 nucleotides agree with TRBD2. Germline V gene sequence: CDR1 DFQATT, CDR2 SNEGSKA (reference sequence). Trimming took 0 bases from V and 5 from J; bases not matched to a gene: 9. The CDR3 contains 17 residues. This CDR3 is CSARDVIAGGDTGELFF. CDR3 in DNA: TGCAGTGCTAGAGATGTAATAGCGGGGGGTGATACCGGGGAGCTGTTTTTT.

At least ten counts were recorded for this clonotype. The V and J genes are TRBV24-1 and TRBJ1-2, with 12 positions matching TRBD1. Trimming cost V 3 bases and J 7 bases; bases outside gene matches: 5. The CDR3 is 15 residues long. Germline V gene data show CDR1 as KGHDR and CDR2 as SFDVKD. CDR3 protein: CATSDASGQGAGYTF. As DNA, the CDR3 is TGTGCCACCAGTGATGCCTCGGGACAGGGGGCTGGCTACACCTTC.

This clonotype turned up a few times. The chain couples TRBV19 to TRBJ2-1; tentative D call: TRBD2 (5 bases). The CDR3 runs 14 residues. From germline, CDR1 is LNHDA and CDR2 SQIVND (reference sequence). Trimming left V 4 bases short and J 8 bases short, with 15 bases between. Here the CDR3 reads CASSRGLVLDEQFF. CDR3 in DNA: TGTGCCAGTAGTAGAGGGCTTGTTTTGGATGAGCAGTTCTTC.

This clonotype was counted ten times or more. The chain recombines TRBV10-3 with TRBJ2-2; 8 nucleotides align to TRBD1. The CDR3 is 17 amino acids. V lost 1 base, J lost 3 bases, and 7 bases stayed unmatched. The germline V gene has CDR1 ENHRY and CDR2 SYGVKD. CDR3 loop: CAISEFIGTGDTGELFF. The CDR3 DNA is TGTGCCATCAGTGAGTTTATAGGGACAGGAGACACCGGGGAGCTGTTTTTT.

This clonotype was seen repeatedly, ten times or more. This chain links TRBV11-2 with TRBJ2-5; 8 nucleotides align to TRBD2. This CDR3 has 17 amino acids. Trimming removed 2 bases from V and 0 bases from J; junction bases left unmatched: 8. Germline V CDR1 and CDR2: SGHAT, FQNNGV. The CDR3 nucleotides read TGTGCCAGCAGCTTATTCCGGGGGGGCCTGTACCAAGAGACCCAGTACTTC. It codes for CASSLFRGGLYQETQYF.

This clonotype appeared a few times. J is TRBJ2-2 and V is TRBV19; 7 bases are a match to TRBD1. The germline V gene encodes CDR1 LNHDA and CDR2 SQIVND (reference sequence). The CDR3 is made up of 15 amino acids. V lost 7 bases and J lost 6; bases outside the gene matches: 11. The DNA of the CDR3 is TGTGCCAGTAAGACCAGGGGGTACCTGCCCGGGGAGCTGTTTTTT. Translated, it gives CASKTRGYLPGELFF.

This clonotype was picked up many times. V gene TRBV11-2 combines with J gene TRBJ2-2, with 12 bases fitting TRBD2. The germline V gene encodes CDR1 SGHAT and CDR2 FQNNGV. The CDR3 sequence is 18 residues long. J gave up 6 bases and V 4 bases, and 12 bases lay outside the gene matches. CDR3 sequence reads: CASSSRLAGALIAGELFF. The CDR3 DNA sequence: TGTGCCAGCAGCTCCAGACTAGCGGGAGCATTAATCGCCGGGGAGCTGTTTTTT.